These 17 T cell receptor beta chains came from one sample sequenced in a study of cytomegalovirus exposure and HLA in healthy donors. The study ran its PCR with 60 Vbeta and 13 Jbeta primers. TCRdb's table, derived via immunoSEQ multiplex PCR, lists solely in-frame clones and lacks some. The table lists more than 100,000 clones, over 80% of them singletons. Sequencing was done on a sample of PBMCs. The receptors here all came from a man over 45 in good health and CMV-seronegative.

CDR3 nucleotide sequence: TGTGCCAGCTCACCACGGCAGGGGGCAGATACGCAGTATTTT. The encoded protein is CASSPRQGADTQYF. The gene calls are TRBV18 and TRBJ2-3; the match to TRBD1 covers 7 bases. The junction had 2 bases not matched to a gene; V was cut back by 1 base and J by 4 bases. The CDR3 is made up of 14 amino acids. Per germline, CDR1 KGHSH and CDR2 LQKENI.

A note on this clone: At one boundary the junction diverges from the germline segment, which might be a read error. The rearrangement joins TRBV7-9 to TRBJ1-1, with 7 bases identical to TRBD1. CDR3 size: 12 residues. The germline CDR1 and CDR2 sequences are SEHNR and FQNEAQ (reference sequence). CDR3 protein: CSSRDQGGEAFF. The CDR3 bases are TGTTCCAGCAGGGACCAGGGGGGTGAAGCTTTCTTT.

V usage is TRBV7-5 and J usage is TRBJ2-7; no check of the table's D call, TRBD1, against the DNA was made. TRBV7-5 is given as a pseudogene. The CDR3 consists of 14 residues. The CDR3, as DNA: TGTGCCAGAAGCTTACCGGGCGACAGGGGGGAGCAGTACTTC. The encoded protein is CARSLPGDRGEQYF.

This clone has just a few counts. The chain has TRBV7-9 and TRBJ2-2; 7 positions agree with TRBD1. Losses at the gene ends were 6 bases for V and 0 bases for J; bases not matched to a gene: 1. Germline V gene data show CDR1 as SEHNR and CDR2 as FQNEAQ (reference sequence). The CDR3 runs to 14 residues. CDR3 loop: CASRGQANTGELFF. CDR3 DNA: TGTGCCAGCAGAGGACAGGCGAACACCGGGGAGCTGTTTTTT.

The V and J genes are TRBV19 and TRBJ1-5, with D tentatively TRBD1 (6 bases). CDR3 length equals 13 residues. CDR1 and CDR2 from the germline V gene are LNHDA and SQIVND (reference sequence). The V and J ends lost 3 bases and 5 bases respectively, with 8 bases between them. The CDR3 region has the DNA TGTGCCAGTAGTATGAACAGGGATCAGCCCCAGCATTTT. The encoded protein is CASSMNRDQPQHF.

The CDR3 coding sequence is TGTGCCAGCAGCCCCGGGACAGTTAACACTGAAGCTTTCTTT. Translating it yields CASSPGTVNTEAFF. This sequence joins TRBV28 and TRBJ1-1; TRBD1 matches at 7 bases. Losses at the gene ends were 6 bases for V and 2 bases for J; bases not matched to a gene: 6. The germline V gene has CDR1 MDHEN and CDR2 SYDVKM. The CDR3 extends over 14 amino acids.

This chain links TRBV7-9 with TRBJ2-3; D is possibly TRBD1 (6 bases). This CDR3 is built from 16 residues. V gave up 6 bases and J gave up 1 base, with 17 bases separating them. The germline CDR1 and CDR2 sequences are SEHNR and FQNEAQ (reference sequence). CDR3 DNA: TGTGCCAGCAGGCCCCCCGGGACAACCCGCACAGATACGCAGTATTTT. This encodes CASRPPGTTRTDTQYF.

The V gene is TRBV27, the J gene TRBJ1-2; 9 nucleotides match TRBD1. This CDR3 is built from 15 residues. CDR1 is MNHEY, CDR2 SMNVEV, per germline (reference sequence). Trimming took 5 bases from V and 6 from J; bases not matched to a gene: 10. The CDR3 is CASSRWPQGANGYTF. DNA for the CDR3: TGTGCCAGCAGTCGCTGGCCACAGGGGGCGAATGGCTACACCTTC.

This clone was seen a few times. The chain employs TRBV5-4 and TRBJ2-1; no firm D call. Between the trimmed V and J ends, which lost 0 bases and 5 bases, there was a span of 9 bases. CDR1 is SGHNT and CDR2 is YYREEE in the germline V gene (reference sequence). This CDR3 comprises 14 residues. The CDR3 protein is CASSLDQVNNEQFF. DNA of the CDR3: TGTGCCAGCAGCTTGGACCAGGTAAACAATGAGCAGTTCTTC.

This clone was seen more than once but under ten times. The chain carries TRBV7-2 and TRBJ1-6; perhaps TRBD1 as D (5 bases). Between the trimmed V and J ends, which lost 4 bases and 6 bases, there was a span of 13 bases. This CDR3 has 15 residues. The germline V gene encodes CDR1 SGHTA and CDR2 FQGNSA. CDR3 DNA: TGTGCCAGCAGCTCCCCACAGGTGTTTAATTCACCCCTCCACTTT. Translated, it gives CASSSPQVFNSPLHF.

The chain couples TRBV19 to TRBJ1-5; D perhaps matches TRBD1 (5 bases). The V end lost 10 bases, the J end lost 9 bases, and 13 bases lay between the germline ends. This CDR3 contains 11 residues. Germline CDR1 LNHDA, CDR2 SQIVND (reference sequence). The CDR3 reads CATGPRRPQHF. Written as DNA, the CDR3 is TGTGCCACAGGGCCCAGGCGGCCCCAGCATTTT.

This clone has a handful of counts. DNA for the CDR3: TGTGCCAGCAGCTACGGAGGTCGAGATCAGCCCCAGCATTTT. It codes for CASSYGGRDQPQHF. The chain combines TRBV7-8 with TRBJ1-5; D remains unclear. CDR1 and CDR2 (germline): SGHVS, FQNEAQ. The V and J ends lost 4 bases and 5 bases respectively, with 12 bases between them. The CDR3 contains 14 residues.

As to this clone: The sample has other DNA sequences that encode this CDR3 too. The chain joins TRBV19 to TRBJ1-5; 9 positions match TRBD1. Germline lookup yields CDR1 LNHDA and CDR2 SQIVND (reference sequence). V dropped 9 bases and J dropped 4; count of bases not matched to a gene: 4. This CDR3 is 13 amino acids long. CDR3 in amino acids: CASGGTGNQPQHF. For the CDR3, the DNA is TGTGCCAGCGGCGGGACAGGGAATCAGCCCCAGCATTTT.

CDR3 region: CASSLRGLNTEAFF. CDR3 bases: TGTGCCAGCAGCTTGAGAGGGTTGAACACTGAAGCTTTCTTT. V is TRBV5-6 and J is TRBJ1-1; D unresolved. V was trimmed by 1 base and J by 0 bases, leaving 7 bases between them. Germline CDR1 and CDR2: SGHDT and YYEEEE. The CDR3 runs to 14 residues.

A remark on this clone: The sample has other DNA sequences that encode this CDR3 too. The chain combines TRBV5-6 with TRBJ1-5; no firm D call. This CDR3 has 13 residues. Trimming cost V 4 bases and J 0 bases, with 5 bases left between them. Germline V gives CDR1 SGHDT, CDR2 YYEEEE. CDR3 residues: CASSRYSNQPQHF. CDR3 sequence (DNA): TGTGCCAGCAGCCGTTATAGCAATCAGCCCCAGCATTTT.

The J gene is TRBJ1-2, the V gene TRBV5-4; D gene ambiguous. The CDR3 has 14 amino acids. V was trimmed by 4 bases and J by 8 bases, leaving 18 bases between them. From germline, CDR1 is SGHNT and CDR2 YYREEE (reference sequence). The CDR3 spells CASSPRREGSGYTF. The CDR3, as DNA: TGTGCCAGCAGCCCTCGGCGAGAGGGATCGGGCTACACCTTC.

The rearrangement links TRBV5-8 to TRBJ1-5; D gene ambiguous. The V gene lost 0 bases and the J gene lost 7 bases, with 8 bases spanning the gap. In germline, CDR1 is SGHTS, CDR2 YDEGEE. The CDR3 has 13 amino acids. The CDR3 spells CASSLADWQPQHF. CDR3 DNA: TGTGCCAGCAGCTTGGCCGACTGGCAGCCCCAGCATTTT.